The 12 T cell receptor beta chains below all came from one sample that was sequenced in a study of T cells expressing NK-cell markers (dated by TCRdb to about 2020). Library generation was performed with 5' RACE. Sequenced on an Illumina HiSeq 2000. One entry per CDR3 protein sequence results from the TCRdb reprocessing of the reads, with DNA left out. In this sample's table one finds some 460,000 distinct CDR3 sequences. The ten largest clones add up to 1.4% of the sample. The sample comprised blood T cells: a sorted CD56 or NKG2C T cell subset, CD4+ or CD8+ T cells, or bulk PBMC T cells (not recorded which). The receptors shown here come from a woman aged 50 to 65 in good health. Donor details come from another sample of the same person, matched by shared clones.

The chain joins TRBV7-2 to TRBJ1-2; TCRdb's D call, TRBD1, is unchecked because there is no DNA. Germline CDR1 and CDR2: SGHTA and FQGNSA. The CDR3 has 14 amino acids. CDR3 in amino acids: CASSLDTTGSGYTF. Drawing the rest from reference TRBV7-2 and TRBJ1-2, the complete variable domain is GAGVSQSPSNKVTEKGKDVELRCDPISGHTALYWYRQSLGQGLEFLIYFQGNSAPDKSGLPSDRFSAERTGGSVSTLTIQRTQQEDSAVYLCASSLDTTGSGYTFGSGTRLTVV.

This chain links TRBV29-1 with TRBJ2-1. This CDR3 contains 14 residues. CDR1 and CDR2 from the germline V gene are SQVTM and ANQGSEA. CDR3 protein: CSVQSGRTYNEQFF.

The V and J genes are TRBV12-3 or TRBV12-4 and TRBJ2-2; TCRdb picks TRBD2, but there is no DNA to check that call. CDR3 length: 17 residues. The CDR3 loop is CASSLLGTAKPTGELFF.

The chain has TRBV18 and TRBJ2-1; TCRdb calls TRBD2, which cannot be checked without DNA. CDR3 size: 16 residues. Germline V gene lookup returns CDR1 KGHSH and CDR2 LQKENI. The CDR3 protein is CASSPASGRAYNEQFF.

V gene TRBV7-3 combines with J gene TRBJ2-3; TCRdb names TRBD2, which stays unverified in the absence of DNA. The CDR3 is 15 residues long. Looked up from germline, CDR1 is SGHTA and CDR2 is FQGTGA. The CDR3 loop is CASSPSGRATDTQYF.

The chain combines TRBV16 with TRBJ2-7. This CDR3 is 13 amino acids long. Germline CDR1 and CDR2: KGHSY and FQNENV. The CDR3 here is CASSHYPYYEQYF.

V gene TRBV5-1 combines with J gene TRBJ2-1; checking the TCRdb D call of TRBD2 is not possible without DNA. Germline V CDR1 and CDR2: SGHRS, YFSETQ. This CDR3 comprises 16 residues. CDR3: CASSLSSGSGQNEQFF.

J is TRBJ2-2 and V is TRBV6-1; no DNA is available, so the TRBD1 call from TCRdb remains unchecked. The CDR3 is made up of 14 amino acids. Germline values: CDR1 MNHNS, CDR2 SASEGT. The chain's CDR3 is CASSPGTVTGELFF.

The rearrangement uses TRBV7-6 and TRBJ1-6; TCRdb indicates TRBD1, and absent DNA this call remains unverified. This CDR3 has 14 amino acids. Germline V lookup: CDR1 SGHVS, CDR2 FNYEAQ. This CDR3 reads CASSSNRGLSPLHF. Supplemented by reference TRBV7-6 and TRBJ1-6, the full variable domain reads GAGVSQSPRYKVTKRGQDVALRCDPISGHVSLYWYRQALGQGPEFLTYFNYEAQQDKSGLPNDRFSAERPEGSISTLTIQRTEQRDSAMYRCASSSNRGLSPLHFGNGTRLTVT.

The chain joins TRBV7-3 to TRBJ1-2; TCRdb selects TRBD1, and the lack of DNA leaves this call unchecked. This CDR3 spans 14 amino acids. CDR1 is SGHTA and CDR2 is FQGTGA in the germline V gene. The CDR3 protein is CASTPQGAPYGYTF.

This CDR3 reads CATSSTQRYEQFF. The chain links TRBV24-1 to TRBJ2-1. The germline V gene has CDR1 KGHDR and CDR2 SFDVKD. The CDR3 runs to 13 residues.

The chain carries TRBV12-3 or TRBV12-4 and TRBJ2-3; lacking DNA, the TRBD2 call made by TCRdb goes unchecked. The CDR3 runs 17 residues. The CDR3 here is CASCNRLAGMSTDTQYF.